The clone carrying this TCR beta chain appeared once. Libraries were prepared by immunoSEQ multiplex PCR; TCRdb keeps only in-frame clonotypes and omits some of them. The sample lists around 40,000 clones, approximately 90% seen once, with around 6.2% in the top ten. The data are from a study of blood T cell repertoires in COVID-19. Overall study context: Researchers got acute and convalescent COVID-19 samples from the United States, Italy and Spain.

CDR1 and CDR2 from the germline V gene are MNHEY and SMNVEV (reference sequence). There are 14 residues in the CDR3. Trimming shortened V by 8 bases and J by 7 bases, and 21 bases separated the two germline ends. The chain joins TRBV27 to TRBJ2-7; perhaps TRBD1 as D (5 bases). The sequenced sample was peripheral blood. The TCR originated in a human donor in a cohort sampled during active COVID-19. The CDR3 nucleotides read TGTGCCAGCCGAACCGCAGGGCTCCCAGTGGAGCAGTACTTC. Its translation is CASRTAGLPVEQYF.